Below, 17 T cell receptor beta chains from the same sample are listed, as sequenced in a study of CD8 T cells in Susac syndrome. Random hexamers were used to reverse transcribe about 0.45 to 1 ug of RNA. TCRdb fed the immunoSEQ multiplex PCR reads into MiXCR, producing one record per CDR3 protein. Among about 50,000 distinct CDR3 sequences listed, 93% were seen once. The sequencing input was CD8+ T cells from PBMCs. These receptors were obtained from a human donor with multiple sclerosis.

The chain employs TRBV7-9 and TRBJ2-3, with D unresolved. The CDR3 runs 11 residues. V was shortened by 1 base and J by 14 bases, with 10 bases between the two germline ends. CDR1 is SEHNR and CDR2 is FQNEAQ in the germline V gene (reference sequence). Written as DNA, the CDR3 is TGTGCCAGCAGCTTAGGGGCAGTTCCGTATTTT. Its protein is CASSLGAVPYF. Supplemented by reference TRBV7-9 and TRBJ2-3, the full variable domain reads DTGVSQNPRHKITKRGQNVTFRCDPISEHNRLYWYRQTLGQGPEFLTYFQNEAQLEKSRLLSDRFSAERPKGSFSTLEIQRTEQGDSAMYLCASSLGAVPYFGPGTRLTVL.

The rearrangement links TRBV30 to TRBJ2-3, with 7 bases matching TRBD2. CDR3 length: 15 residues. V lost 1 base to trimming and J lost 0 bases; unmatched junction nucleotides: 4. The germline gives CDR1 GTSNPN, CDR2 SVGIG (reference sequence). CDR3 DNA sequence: TGTGCCTGGAGTGGGCTAGCGGCGAGCACAGATACGCAGTATTTT. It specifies CAWSGLAASTDTQYF. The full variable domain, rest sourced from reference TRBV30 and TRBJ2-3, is SQTIHQWPATLVQPVGSPLSLECTVEGTSNPNLYWYRQAAGRGLQLLFYSVGIGQISSEVPQNLSASRPQDRQFILSSKKLLLSDSGFYLCAWSGLAASTDTQYFGPGTRLTVL.

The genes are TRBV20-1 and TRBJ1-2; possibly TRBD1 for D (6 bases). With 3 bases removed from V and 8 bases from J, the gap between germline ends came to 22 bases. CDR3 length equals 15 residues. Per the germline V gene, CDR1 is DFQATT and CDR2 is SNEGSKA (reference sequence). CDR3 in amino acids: CSASPWEGQSRGYTF. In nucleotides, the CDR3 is TGCAGTGCTAGTCCCTGGGAAGGACAGTCTCGCGGCTACACCTTC.

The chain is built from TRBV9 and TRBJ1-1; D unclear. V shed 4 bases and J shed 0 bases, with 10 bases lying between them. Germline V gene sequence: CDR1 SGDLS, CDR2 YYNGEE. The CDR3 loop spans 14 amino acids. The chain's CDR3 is CASSFSIMNTEAFF. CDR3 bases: TGTGCCAGCAGCTTTAGTATCATGAACACTGAAGCTTTCTTT.

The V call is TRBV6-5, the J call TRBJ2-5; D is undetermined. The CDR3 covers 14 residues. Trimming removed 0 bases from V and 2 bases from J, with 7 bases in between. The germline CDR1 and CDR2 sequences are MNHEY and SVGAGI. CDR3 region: CASSYSEFQETQYF. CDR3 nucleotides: TGTGCCAGCAGTTACTCGGAATTTCAAGAGACCCAGTACTTC.

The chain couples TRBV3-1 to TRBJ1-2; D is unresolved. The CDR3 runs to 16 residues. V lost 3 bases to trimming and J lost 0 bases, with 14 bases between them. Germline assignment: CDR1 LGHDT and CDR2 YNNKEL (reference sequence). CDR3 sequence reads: CASSQIGPYSNYGYTF. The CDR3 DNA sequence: TGTGCCAGCAGCCAGATAGGGCCCTATTCTAACTATGGCTACACCTTC.

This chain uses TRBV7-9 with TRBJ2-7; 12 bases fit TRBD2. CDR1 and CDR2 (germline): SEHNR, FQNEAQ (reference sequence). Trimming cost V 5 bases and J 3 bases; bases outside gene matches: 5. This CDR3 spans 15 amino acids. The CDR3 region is CASSPLAGGLYEQYF. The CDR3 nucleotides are TGTGCCAGCAGCCCTCTAGCGGGGGGGCTCTACGAGCAGTACTTC.

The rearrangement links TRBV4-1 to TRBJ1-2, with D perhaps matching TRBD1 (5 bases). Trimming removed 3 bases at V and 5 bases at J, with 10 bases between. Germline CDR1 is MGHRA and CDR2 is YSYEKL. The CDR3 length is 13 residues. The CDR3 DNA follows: TGCGCCAGCAGCCAGGCTTCAGGGTATGGCTACACCTTC. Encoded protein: CASSQASGYGYTF.

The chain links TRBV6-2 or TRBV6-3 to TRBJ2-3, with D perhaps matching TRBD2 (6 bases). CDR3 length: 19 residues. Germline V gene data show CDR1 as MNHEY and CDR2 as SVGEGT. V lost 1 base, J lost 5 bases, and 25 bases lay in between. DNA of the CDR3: TGTGCCAGCAGTTACTTGTATTTCGCGGGGTTGACGGACCGAGATACGCAGTATTTT. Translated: CASSYLYFAGLTDRDTQYF.

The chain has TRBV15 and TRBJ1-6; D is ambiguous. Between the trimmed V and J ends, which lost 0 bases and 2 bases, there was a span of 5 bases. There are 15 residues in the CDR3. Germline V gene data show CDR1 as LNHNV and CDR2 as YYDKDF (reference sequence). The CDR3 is CATSREDTYNSPLHF. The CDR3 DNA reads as TGTGCCACCAGCAGAGAAGACACCTATAATTCACCCCTCCACTTT.

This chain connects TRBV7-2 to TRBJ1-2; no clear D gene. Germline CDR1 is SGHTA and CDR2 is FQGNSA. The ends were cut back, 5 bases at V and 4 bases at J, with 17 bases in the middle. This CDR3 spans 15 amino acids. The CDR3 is CASSPEGSALYGYTF. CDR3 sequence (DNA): TGTGCCAGCAGCCCAGAGGGATCCGCTCTCTATGGCTACACCTTC.

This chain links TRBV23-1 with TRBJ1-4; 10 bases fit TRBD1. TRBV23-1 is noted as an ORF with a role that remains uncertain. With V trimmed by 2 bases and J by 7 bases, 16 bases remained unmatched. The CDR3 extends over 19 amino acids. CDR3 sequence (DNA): TGCGCCAGCAGTCAACCCCCCGGGACAGGGGACCTTATTCCTGAAAAACTGTTTTTT. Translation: CASSQPPGTGDLIPEKLFF.

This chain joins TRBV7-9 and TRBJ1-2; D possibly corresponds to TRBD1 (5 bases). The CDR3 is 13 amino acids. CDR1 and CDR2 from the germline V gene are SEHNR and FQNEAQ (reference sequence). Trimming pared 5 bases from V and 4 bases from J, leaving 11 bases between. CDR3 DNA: TGTGCCAGCAGCGGTGGGGGTTTCTATGGCTACACCTTC. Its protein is CASSGGGFYGYTF.

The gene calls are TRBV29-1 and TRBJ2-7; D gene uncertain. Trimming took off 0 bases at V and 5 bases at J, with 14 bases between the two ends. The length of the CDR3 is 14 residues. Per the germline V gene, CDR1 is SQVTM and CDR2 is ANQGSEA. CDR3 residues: CSVEDSGKADEQYF. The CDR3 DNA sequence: TGCAGCGTTGAAGACAGTGGAAAGGCAGACGAGCAGTACTTC.

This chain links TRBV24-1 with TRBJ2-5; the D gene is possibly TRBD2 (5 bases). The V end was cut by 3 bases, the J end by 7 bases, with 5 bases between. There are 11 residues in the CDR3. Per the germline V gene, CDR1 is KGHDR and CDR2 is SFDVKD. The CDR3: CATSDRGTQYF. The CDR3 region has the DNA TGTGCCACCAGTGATCGGGGGACCCAGTACTTC.

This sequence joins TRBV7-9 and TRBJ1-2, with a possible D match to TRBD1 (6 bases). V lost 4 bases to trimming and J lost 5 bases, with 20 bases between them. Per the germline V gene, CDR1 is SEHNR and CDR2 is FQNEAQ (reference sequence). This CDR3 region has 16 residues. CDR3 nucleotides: TGTGCCAGCAGCTCGGCATCGAGACAGGTGTCTTATGGCTACACCTTC. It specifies CASSSASRQVSYGYTF.

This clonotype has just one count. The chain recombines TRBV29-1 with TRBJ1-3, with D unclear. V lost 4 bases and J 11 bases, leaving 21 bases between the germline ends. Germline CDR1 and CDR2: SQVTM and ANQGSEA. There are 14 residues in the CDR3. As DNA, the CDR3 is TGCAGCGTTGGGACTGCTTACCTCCCCGAGTCCATATATTTT. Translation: CSVGTAYLPESIYF.